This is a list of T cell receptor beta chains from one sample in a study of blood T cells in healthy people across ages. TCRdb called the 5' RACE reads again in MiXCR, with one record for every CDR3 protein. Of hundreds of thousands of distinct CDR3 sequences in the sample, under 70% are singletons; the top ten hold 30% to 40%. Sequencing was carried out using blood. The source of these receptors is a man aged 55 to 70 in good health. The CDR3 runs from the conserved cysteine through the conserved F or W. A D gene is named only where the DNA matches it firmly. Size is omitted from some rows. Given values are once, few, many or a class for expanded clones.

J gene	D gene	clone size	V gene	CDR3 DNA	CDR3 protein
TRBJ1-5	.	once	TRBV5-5	TGTGCCAGCAGCTTGAGTCCGGGGAAAACCAATCAGCCCCAGCATTTT	CASSLSPGKTNQPQHF
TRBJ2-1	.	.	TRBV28	TGTGCCAGCAGTTTATTTTTGTCCTTTCTGGGTGGGCAGGTCAAAAGGAATGAGCAGTTCTTC	CASSLFLSFLGGQVKRNEQFF
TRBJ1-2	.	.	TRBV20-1	TGCAGTGCTAGGGGGAGACGGGATGGCTACACCTTC	CSARGRRDGYTF
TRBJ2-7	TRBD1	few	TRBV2	TGTGCCAGCGCCGGGACAGGACAGCCCTACGAGCAGTACTTC	CASAGTGQPYEQYF
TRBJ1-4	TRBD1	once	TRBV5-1	TGCGCCAGCAGCTTGGAGGGACAGGGGAGGGAAAAACTGTTTTTT	CASSLEGQGREKLFF
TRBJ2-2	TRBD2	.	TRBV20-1	TGCAGTGCTAGAATGGGTACTAGCGGCCCCGGGGAGCTGTTTTTT	CSARMGTSGPGELFF
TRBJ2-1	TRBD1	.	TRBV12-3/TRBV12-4	TGTGTCAGCAGTAACCCGGGACAGGGCTACAATGAGCAGTTCTTC	CVSSNPGQGYNEQFF
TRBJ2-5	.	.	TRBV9	TGTGCCAGCAGCGCCGCCCCCCAGGGCCCAGAGACCCAGTACTTC	CASSAAPQGPETQYF
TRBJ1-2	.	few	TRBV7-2	TGTGCCAGCAGCTTAAGGATGGAGGGGTCTGGCTACACCTTC	CASSLRMEGSGYTF
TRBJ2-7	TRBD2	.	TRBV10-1	TGCGCCAGCAGTGAGGGACTAGGGGCCTACGAGCAGTACTTC	CASSEGLGAYEQYF
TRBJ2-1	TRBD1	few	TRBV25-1	TGTGCCAGCAGTGCGACAGGGCACTACAATGAGCAGTTCTTC	CASSATGHYNEQFF
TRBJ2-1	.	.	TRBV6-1	TGTGCCAGCATGCTGGGGGAAAGCTCCTACAATGAGCAGTTCTTC	CASMLGESSYNEQFF
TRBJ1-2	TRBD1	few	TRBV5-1	TGCGCCAGCAGCTCACCGCAGGGGGCGGATGGCTACACCTTC	CASSSPQGADGYTF
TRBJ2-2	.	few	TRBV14	TGTGCCAGCAGCCAGGCCAGGGCCACCGGGGAGCTGTTTTTT	CASSQARATGELFF
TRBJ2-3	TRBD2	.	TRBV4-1	TGCGCCAGCAGCCAAGATCCAGCGGGGGGGCCAGATACGCAGTATTTT	CASSQDPAGGPDTQYF
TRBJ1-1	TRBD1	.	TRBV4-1	TGCGCCAGCAGCAAACCCTTCCGGGACAGGGGGCCTAACACTGAAGCTTTCTTT	CASSKPFRDRGPNTEAFF
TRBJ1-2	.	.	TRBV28	TGTGCCAGCAGTAGGGTGCCCACCTATGGCTACACCTTC	CASSRVPTYGYTF
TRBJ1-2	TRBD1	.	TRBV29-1	TGCAGCGTCGCGGACAGGGGCCAAAACTATGGCTACACCTTC	CSVADRGQNYGYTF
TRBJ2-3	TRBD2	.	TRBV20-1	TGCAGTGCTAGCCCCGGACGAGCGGGGGTGGATACGCAGTATTTT	CSASPGRAGVDTQYF
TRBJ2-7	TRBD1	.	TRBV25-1	TGTGCCAGCAGTGAATCAGGACAGGGAGGCGAGCAGTACTTC	CASSESGQGGEQYF
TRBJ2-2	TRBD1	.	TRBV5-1	TGCGCCAGCAGCCTCAGGGGGCCACGCACCGGGGAGCTGTTTTTT	CASSLRGPRTGELFF
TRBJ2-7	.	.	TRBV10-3	TGTGCCATCAGTGACGGTCAGAGTCATTACGAGCAGTACTTC	CAISDGQSHYEQYF
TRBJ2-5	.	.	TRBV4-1	TGCGCCAGCAGCCAAGGACCCGAACAAGAGACCCAGTACTTC	CASSQGPEQETQYF
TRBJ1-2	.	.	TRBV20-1	TGCAGTGCTAGAGCAGGGACTGGCCCGAGGGGCTACACCTTC	CSARAGTGPRGYTF
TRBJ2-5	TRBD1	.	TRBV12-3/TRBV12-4	TGTGCCAGCAGCAACAGGGGCTACCAAGAGACCCAGTACTTC	CASSNRGYQETQYF
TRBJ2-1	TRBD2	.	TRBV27	TGTGCCAGCAGTTCGCGGACTAGTTCCGGTGAGCAGTTCTTC	CASSSRTSSGEQFF
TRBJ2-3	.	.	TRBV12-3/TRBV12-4	TGTGCCAGCAGAGAATTAGCTAGCACAGATACGCAGTATTTT	CASRELASTDTQYF
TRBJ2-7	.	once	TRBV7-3	TGTGCCAGCAGGCAAGCCGGGTACAATGAGCAGTACTTC	CASRQAGYNEQYF
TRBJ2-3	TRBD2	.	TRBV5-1	TGCGCCAGCAGTGGGAGTAGCGGGGGGGCCTCAGATACGCAGTATTTT	CASSGSSGGASDTQYF
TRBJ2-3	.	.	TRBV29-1	TGCAGCGTTGTAACTAGGGGTTACACAGATACGCAGTATTTT	CSVVTRGYTDTQYF
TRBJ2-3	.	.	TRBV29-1	TGCAGCGTTGTCCACGGCACAGATACGCAGTATTTT	CSVVHGTDTQYF
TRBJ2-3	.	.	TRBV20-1	TGCAGTGCTAGAGATACGGCTTCAGATACGCAGTATTTT	CSARDTASDTQYF
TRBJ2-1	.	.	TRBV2	TGTGCCAGCAGTGATGGACAGGGAGGGTACAATGAGCAGTTCTTC	CASSDGQGGYNEQFF
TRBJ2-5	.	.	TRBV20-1	TGCAGTGCTAGCTCCCCAGCAGGCCAAGAGACCCAGTACTTC	CSASSPAGQETQYF
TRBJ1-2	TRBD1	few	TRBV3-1	TGTGCCAGCAGCCATGTTGGACAGGGCGCTTACGGCTACACCTTC	CASSHVGQGAYGYTF
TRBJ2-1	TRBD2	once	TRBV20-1	TGCAGTGCTGGAGCGGGGGCCCTTTACAATGAGCAGTTCTTC	CSAGAGALYNEQFF
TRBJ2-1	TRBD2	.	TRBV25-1	TGTGCCAGCAGTGAAGCCAGCGGGGGGGCCAATGAGCAGTTCTTC	CASSEASGGANEQFF
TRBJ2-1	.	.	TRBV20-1	TGCAGTGCTCAAAACCCCGTTTCTTTTATCGGCGAGCTATACAATGAGCAGTTCTTC	CSAQNPVSFIGELYNEQFF
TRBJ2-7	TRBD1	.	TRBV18	TGTGCCAGCTCACCCACAGGGGGTGTGGACGAGCAGTACTTC	CASSPTGGVDEQYF
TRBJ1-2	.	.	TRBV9	TGTGCCAGCAGCGTAGCTGGGGCAGGGCGAGGCTATGGCTACACCTTC	CASSVAGAGRGYGYTF
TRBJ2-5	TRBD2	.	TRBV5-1	TGTGCCAGCAGTTCCGGACTAGCGGGGGAAGAGACCCAGTACTTC	CASSSGLAGEETQYF